This T cell receptor (beta chain) was sequenced for a study of blood T cell repertoires in COVID-19. Study information: Samples of COVID-19 (acute and convalescent) were obtained from the United States, Italy and Spain. PBMCs, B-cell-depleted T cells, or T cells were the source of the cDNA or gDNA that made up the material.

Germline lookup yields CDR1 MDHEN and CDR2 SYDVKM. V shed 10 bases and J shed 2 bases, with 14 bases lying between them. CDR3 size: 13 residues. Participant reports of clinical history set cohort assignment. Sequencing was performed with immunoSEQ multiplex PCR; in TCRdb, only in-frame clones are kept and a portion is missing. Of 340,000 or so clones in the sample, about 86% are singletons; the top ten hold roughly 4.2%. The rearrangement joins TRBV28 to TRBJ2-5, with D possibly matching TRBD1 (6 bases). This TCR came from a woman aged 40 to 49 with acute COVID-19. The sample comprised PBMCs or T cells enriched from blood (not recorded which). The CDR3 bases are TGTGCCACCCAAGGACAGCCTCAAGAGACCCAGTACTTC. Its translation is CATQGQPQETQYF.